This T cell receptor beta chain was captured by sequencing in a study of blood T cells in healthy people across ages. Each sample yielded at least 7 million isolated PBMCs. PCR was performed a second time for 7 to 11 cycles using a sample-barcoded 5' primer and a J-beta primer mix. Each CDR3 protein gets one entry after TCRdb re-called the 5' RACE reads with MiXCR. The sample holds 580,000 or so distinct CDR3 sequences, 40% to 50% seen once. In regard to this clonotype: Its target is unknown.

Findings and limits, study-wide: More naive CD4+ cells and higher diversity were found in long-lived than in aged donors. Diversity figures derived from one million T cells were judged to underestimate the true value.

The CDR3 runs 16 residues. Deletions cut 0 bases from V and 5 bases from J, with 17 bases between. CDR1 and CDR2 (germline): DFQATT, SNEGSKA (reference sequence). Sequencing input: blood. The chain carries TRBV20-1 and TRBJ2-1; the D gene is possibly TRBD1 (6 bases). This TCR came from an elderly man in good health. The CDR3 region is CSARDRGKLADNEQFF. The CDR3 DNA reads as TGCAGTGCTAGAGATAGGGGGAAGTTAGCCGACAATGAGCAGTTCTTC.